This T cell receptor beta chain was recorded in a study of shared clonotypes between healthy human individuals. On the study more broadly: CD4 naive cells filled three plates per donor, CD4 memory three, CD8 naive two and CD8 memory one.

About this clone itself: Its target is not known.

Generated by immunoSEQ multiplex PCR, the TCRdb table keeps only in-frame clones and is missing some. The profile covers 2 million to 2.5 million clones, with 80% to 95% appearing a single time and 0.39% taken by the ten largest. Germline V CDR1 and CDR2: SGHAT, FQDESV (reference sequence). The length of the CDR3 is 14 residues. V lost 6 bases and J lost 1; bases outside the gene matches: 5. General observations from the study: It was the few donors that limited the genetic and exposure-history diversity represented.

The sequenced material came from naive CD4+ T cells from PBMCs. Subset denoted: CD45RA+ positively selected. The TCR was taken from a man younger than 35 in good health. Some clones in this sample may be carry-over from other donors' samples. This sequence joins TRBV11-1 and TRBJ1-1, with 7 bases aligning to TRBD1. CDR3 coding DNA: TGTGCCAGCAGACAGGGGTTACAGAACACTGAAGCTTTCTTT. It specifies CASRQGLQNTEAFF.